Listed below are T cell receptor beta chains from one sample, sequenced in a study of chemoradiotherapy in HPV16-positive cancers. Profiled with immunoSEQ multiplex PCR; TCRdb holds only in-frame clones, not every one. The repertoire has 9,500 to 13,000 clones, just over 90% of them found once; the top ten carry around 1.8%. The sequences come from blood, collected from a patient who underwent chemoradiotherapy. The receptors originated from a human donor with HPV-associated anogenital cancer. Both conserved end residues are part of each CDR3. A D gene is named only where the DNA matches it firmly. A row's size may be missing; if present it is once, few, many or a size class.

V	size	J	D	DNA	CDR3
TRBV6-1	NA	TRBJ2-7	NA	TGTGCCAGCAGTGAAAATAGGGGAACCTACGAGCAGTACTTC	CASSENRGTYEQYF
TRBV5-8	NA	TRBJ2-1	NA	TGTGCCAGCAGCTTGGTTAGCTCCTACAATGAGCAGTTCTTC	CASSLVSSYNEQFF
TRBV4-1	NA	TRBJ1-2	TRBD1	TGCGCCAGCAGCAAAGGCCGTGCAGGGGGAAACTATGGCTACACCTTC	CASSKGRAGGNYGYTF
TRBV13	NA	TRBJ2-1	TRBD1	TGTGCCAGCAGCCCGGACAGGGGGGCCTACAATGAGCAGTTCTTC	CASSPDRGAYNEQFF
TRBV4-1	once	TRBJ1-2	NA	TGCGCCAGCAGCTTTGATGGGCAGGACTATGGCTACACCTTC	CASSFDGQDYGYTF
TRBV11-3	NA	TRBJ2-2	TRBD2	TGTGCCAGCAGCCTCGGGACTAGCGGGGGGGCTGGGGAGCTGTTTTTT	CASSLGTSGGAGELFF
TRBV5-1	NA	TRBJ2-3	NA	TGCGCCAGCAGAAGCACAGATACGCAGTATTTT	CASRSTDTQYF
TRBV9	few	TRBJ2-7	TRBD2	TGTGCCAGCAGAAATCCGGGGGGGCCGGACTCCTACGAGCAGTACTTC	CASRNPGGPDSYEQYF
TRBV6-6	NA	TRBJ1-2	NA	TGTGCCACCCAGTTTACGACAGGCGAAAACTATGGCTACACCTTC	CATQFTTGENYGYTF
TRBV20-1	NA	TRBJ2-7	NA	TGCAGTGTCCCGGGGGGCAACGAGCAGTACTTC	CSVPGGNEQYF
TRBV9	NA	TRBJ2-5	TRBD1	TGTGCCAGCAGCCCACATGGGACAGACCAAGAGACCCAGTACTTC	CASSPHGTDQETQYF
TRBV19	NA	TRBJ2-3	NA	TGTGCCAGTAGCATTACGGCAGGACGCAGGGCAGATACGCAGTATTTT	CASSITAGRRADTQYF
TRBV4-3	NA	TRBJ1-1	NA	TGCGCCAGCAGCCAATTTGAGAGGAACACTGAAGCTTTCTTT	CASSQFERNTEAFF
TRBV4-3	NA	TRBJ1-1	NA	TGCGCCAGCAGCCAAGATCCACAGGGTCTCACTGAAGCTTTCTTT	CASSQDPQGLTEAFF
TRBV4-1	NA	TRBJ1-1	NA	TGCGCCAGCAGCCAAGACAGGGGTAGAACTGAAGCTTTCTTT	CASSQDRGRTEAFF
TRBV7-3	NA	TRBJ2-1	TRBD1	TGTGCCAGCAGCTTAGGGACAGGGAATTCCTACAATGAGCAGTTCTTC	CASSLGTGNSYNEQFF
TRBV5-5	NA	TRBJ1-2	NA	TGTGCCAGCAGCTTGCAAAGTGGTAACTATGGCTACACCTTC	CASSLQSGNYGYTF
TRBV7-6	NA	TRBJ2-7	NA	TGTGCCAGCAGCCCCAACCGCTACGAGCAGTACTTC	CASSPNRYEQYF
TRBV7-3	NA	TRBJ1-2	NA	TGTGCCAGCAGCTTAAGCGCGGGATATGGCTACACCTTC	CASSLSAGYGYTF
TRBV30	NA	TRBJ1-6	NA	TGTGCCTGGGCGGGGGGGACAAAAAATTCACCCCTCCACTTT	CAWAGGTKNSPLHF
TRBV7-9	NA	TRBJ2-5	TRBD1	TGTGCCAGCAGCTTAGCGACAGGGGTGATGACCCAGTACTTC	CASSLATGVMTQYF
TRBV14	NA	TRBJ1-2	NA	TGTGCCAGCAGCCAAGACAGGGGCCTCATTTATGGCTACACCTTC	CASSQDRGLIYGYTF
TRBV25-1	NA	TRBJ1-1	TRBD1	TGTGCCAGCAGTGCGCTACAGGGGGGAACTGAAGCTTTCTTT	CASSALQGGTEAFF